This T cell receptor (beta chain) was obtained from a study of T cell responses to AZD1222 COVID-19 vaccine. The V gene end was trimmed by 5 bases and the J gene end by 8 bases; junction bases not matched to a gene: 8. The CDR3 is 13 amino acids. Germline CDR1 is SEHNR and CDR2 is FQNEAQ (reference sequence). Concerning this clone: The antigen remains unidentified.

TCRdb keeps only in-frame clones here, not all; method: immunoSEQ multiplex PCR. The sample contains roughly 100,000 clones, approximately 81% of which appear only once. Regarding the study as a whole: Females made up more of the donors, who were largely white British, and clonal diversity may have come out too low.

The source was peripheral blood, collected on day 0 of AZD1222 vaccination. This clonotype was obtained from an adult in good health. The rearrangement uses TRBV7-9 and TRBJ1-2, with 7 positions matching TRBD1. CDR3 loop: CASSNPQGGGYTF. CDR3 DNA sequence: TGTGCCAGCAGCAACCCCCAGGGGGGCGGCTACACCTTC.